This TCR beta chain was captured by sequencing in a study of T-cell memory formation after mild COVID-19. Study-wide results and limits: Pre-infection memory already had some responding clones, implying cross-reactive memory joined.

For this clonotype: Antigen specificity is unknown.

The V gene lost 6 bases and the J gene lost 6 bases, with 14 bases spanning the gap. CDR3 length equals 13 residues. Using constant-segment primers, 5'RACE produced TCR alpha and TCR beta cDNA libraries carrying sample barcodes and UMIs. TCRdb re-analysed the 5' RACE reads in MiXCR, keeping a single row per CDR3 protein. The data show some 310,000 distinct CDR3 sequences, with 20% to 25% seen just once and roughly a fifth held by the top ten. This chain joins TRBV12-3 or TRBV12-4 and TRBJ1-2, with D perhaps matching TRBD1 (5 bases). The sequence was collected from a man younger than 35 who had mild COVID-19 (a few samples of this study predate the infection). Cell type and time point are not known. The sequenced material came from PBMCs or a T cell subset sorted from them (not recorded which). The CDR3 is CASRSLRGNGYTF. CDR3 sequence (DNA): TGTGCCAGCAGGTCACTCCGGGGGAATGGCTACACCTTC.